This T cell receptor (beta chain) was sequenced for a study of cytomegalovirus exposure and HLA in healthy donors. Findings and limits, study-wide: Most of the TCR beta V segments (in an earlier analysis) were productive either about 87% or about 30% of the time.

The study ran its PCR with 60 Vbeta and 13 Jbeta primers. Data came from immunoSEQ multiplex PCR; TCRdb stores just in-frame clones and leaves some out. The repertoire holds under 250,000 clones, approximately 80% seen once, with 3% to 4% in the top ten. This CDR3 comprises 16 residues. From germline, CDR1 is LGHNA and CDR2 YNFKEQ. J gave up 4 bases and V 5 bases, and 10 bases lay outside the gene matches. Notes on this clone: The target antigen is unknown.

This clonotype was obtained from a male donor in good health and CMV-seronegative. The V gene is TRBV4-2, the J gene TRBJ2-3, with 9 bases identical to TRBD1. Sequenced: PBMCs. CDR3 coding DNA: TGTGCCAGCAGCGAATTGACAGGGGGTGGTGCAGATACGCAGTATTTT. This codes for CASSELTGGGADTQYF.